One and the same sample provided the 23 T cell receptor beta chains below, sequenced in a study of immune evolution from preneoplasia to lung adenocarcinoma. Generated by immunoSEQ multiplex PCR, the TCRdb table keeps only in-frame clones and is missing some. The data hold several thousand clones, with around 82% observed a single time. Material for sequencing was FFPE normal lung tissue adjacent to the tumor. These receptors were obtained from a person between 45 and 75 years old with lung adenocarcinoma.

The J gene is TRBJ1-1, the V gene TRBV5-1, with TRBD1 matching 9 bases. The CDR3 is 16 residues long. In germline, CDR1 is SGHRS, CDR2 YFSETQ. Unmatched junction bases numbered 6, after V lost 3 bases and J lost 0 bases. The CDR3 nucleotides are TGCGCCAGCAGCTCCTTAGGACAGGGGATGAACACTGAAGCTTTCTTT. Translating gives CASSSLGQGMNTEAFF.

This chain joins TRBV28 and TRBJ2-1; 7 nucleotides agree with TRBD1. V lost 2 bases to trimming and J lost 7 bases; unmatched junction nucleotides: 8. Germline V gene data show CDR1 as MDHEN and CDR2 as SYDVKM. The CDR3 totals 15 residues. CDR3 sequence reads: CASSLPLTGPNEQFF. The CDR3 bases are TGTGCCAGCAGTTTACCCCTGACAGGGCCAAATGAGCAGTTCTTC.

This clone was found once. The CDR3 DNA is TGTGCCAGCAGCTTAGGACGGAACACCGGGGAGCTGTTTTTT. Its translation is CASSLGRNTGELFF. V usage is TRBV7-3 and J usage is TRBJ2-2; the D is unclear. The germline CDR1 and CDR2 sequences are SGHTA and FQGTGA. The CDR3 covers 14 residues. Deletions cut 2 bases from V and 1 base from J, with 5 bases between.

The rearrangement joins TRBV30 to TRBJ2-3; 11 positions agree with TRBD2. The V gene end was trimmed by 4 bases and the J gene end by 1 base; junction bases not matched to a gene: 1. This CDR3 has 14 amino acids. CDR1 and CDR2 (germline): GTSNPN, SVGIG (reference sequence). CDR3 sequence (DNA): TGTGCCTGGAATAGCGGGGGGGGCACAGATACGCAGTATTTT. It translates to CAWNSGGGTDTQYF.

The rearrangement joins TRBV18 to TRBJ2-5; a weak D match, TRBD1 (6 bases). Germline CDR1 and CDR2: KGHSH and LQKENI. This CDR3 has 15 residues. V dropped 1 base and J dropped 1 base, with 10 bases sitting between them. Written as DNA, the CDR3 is TGTGCCAGCTCACCACTCGGGACAAGCCAAGAGACCCAGTACTTC. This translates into CASSPLGTSQETQYF. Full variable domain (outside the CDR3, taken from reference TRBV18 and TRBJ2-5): NAGVMQNPRHLVRRRGQEARLRCSPMKGHSHVYWYRQLPEEGLKFMVYLQKENIIDESGMPKERFSAEFPKEGPSILRIQQVVRGDSAAYFCASSPLGTSQETQYFGPGTRLLVL.

CDR3 sequence reads: CAWRMADSPLHF. CDR3 DNA sequence: TGTGCCTGGAGAATGGCAGATTCACCCCTCCACTTT. V is TRBV30 and J is TRBJ1-6; D gene unclear. Germline CDR1 reads GTSNPN; CDR2 reads SVGIG (reference sequence). Trimming took 3 bases from V and 8 from J, leaving 8 bases between them. The CDR3 extends over 12 amino acids.

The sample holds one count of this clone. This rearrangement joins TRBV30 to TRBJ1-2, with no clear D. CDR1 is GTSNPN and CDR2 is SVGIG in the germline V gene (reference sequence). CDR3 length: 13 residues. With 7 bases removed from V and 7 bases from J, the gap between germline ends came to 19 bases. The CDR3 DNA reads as TGTGCCTTCCAGTTAAGGACCCTAGGTGGCTACACCTTC. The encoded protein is CAFQLRTLGGYTF.

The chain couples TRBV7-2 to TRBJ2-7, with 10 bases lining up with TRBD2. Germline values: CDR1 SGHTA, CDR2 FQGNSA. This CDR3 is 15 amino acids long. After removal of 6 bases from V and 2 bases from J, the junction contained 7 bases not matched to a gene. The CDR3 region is CASSDPGLATYEQYF. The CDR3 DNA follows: TGTGCCAGCAGTGACCCGGGACTAGCGACCTACGAGCAGTACTTC.

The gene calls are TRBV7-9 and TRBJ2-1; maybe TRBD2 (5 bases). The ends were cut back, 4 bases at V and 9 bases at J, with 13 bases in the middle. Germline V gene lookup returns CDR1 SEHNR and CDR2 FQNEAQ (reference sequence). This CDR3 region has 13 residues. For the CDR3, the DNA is TGTGCCAGCAGCTCGACACTAGAGACTGAGCAGTTCTTC. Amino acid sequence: CASSSTLETEQFF.

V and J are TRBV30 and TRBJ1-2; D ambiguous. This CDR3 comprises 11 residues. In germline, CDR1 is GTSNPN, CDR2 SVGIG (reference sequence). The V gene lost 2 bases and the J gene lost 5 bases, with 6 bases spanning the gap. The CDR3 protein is CAWSLRYGYTF. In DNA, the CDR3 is TGTGCCTGGAGTTTACGGTATGGCTACACCTTC.

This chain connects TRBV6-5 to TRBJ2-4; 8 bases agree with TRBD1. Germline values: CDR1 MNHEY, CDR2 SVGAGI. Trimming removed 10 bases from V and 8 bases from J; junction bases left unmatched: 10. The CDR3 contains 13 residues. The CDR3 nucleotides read TGTGCCACCAGGGGCTCACAGGGGGACATTCAGTACTTC. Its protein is CATRGSQGDIQYF.

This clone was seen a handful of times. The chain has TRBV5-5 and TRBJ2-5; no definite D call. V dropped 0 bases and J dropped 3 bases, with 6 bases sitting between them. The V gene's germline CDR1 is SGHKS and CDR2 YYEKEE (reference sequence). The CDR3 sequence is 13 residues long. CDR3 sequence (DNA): TGTGCCAGCAGCTTGGCCTGGGAAGAGACCCAGTACTTC. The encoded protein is CASSLAWEETQYF.

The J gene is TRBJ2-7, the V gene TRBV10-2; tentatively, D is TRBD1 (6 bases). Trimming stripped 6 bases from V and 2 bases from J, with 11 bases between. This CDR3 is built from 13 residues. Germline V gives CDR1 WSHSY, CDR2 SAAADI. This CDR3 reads CASRQGEAYEQYF. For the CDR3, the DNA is TGCGCCAGCAGACAGGGTGAGGCCTACGAGCAGTACTTC.

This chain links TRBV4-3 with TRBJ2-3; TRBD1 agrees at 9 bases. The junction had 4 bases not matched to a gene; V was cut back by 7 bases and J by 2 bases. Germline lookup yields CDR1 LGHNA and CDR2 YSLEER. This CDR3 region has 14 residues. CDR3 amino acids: CASKGTGSTDTQYF. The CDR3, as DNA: TGCGCCAGCAAAGGGACAGGGTCCACAGATACGCAGTATTTT.

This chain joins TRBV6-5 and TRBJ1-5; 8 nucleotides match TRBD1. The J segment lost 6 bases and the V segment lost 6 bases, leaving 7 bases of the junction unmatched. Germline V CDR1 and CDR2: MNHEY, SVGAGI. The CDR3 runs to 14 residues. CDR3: CASSRGRSLQPQHF. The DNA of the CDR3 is TGTGCCAGCAGCAGGGGGCGCAGTCTTCAGCCCCAGCATTTT.

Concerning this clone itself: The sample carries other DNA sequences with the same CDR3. Here the CDR3 reads CASSQRLTGTGDTGELFF. The CDR3 DNA is TGCGCCAGCAGCCAGCGACTGACCGGAACAGGGGACACCGGGGAGCTGTTTTTT. V usage is TRBV4-1 and J usage is TRBJ2-2, with TRBD1 matching over 7 bases. This CDR3 comprises 18 residues. CDR1 and CDR2 from the germline V gene are MGHRA and YSYEKL. Trimming cost V 3 bases and J 3 bases; bases outside gene matches: 13.

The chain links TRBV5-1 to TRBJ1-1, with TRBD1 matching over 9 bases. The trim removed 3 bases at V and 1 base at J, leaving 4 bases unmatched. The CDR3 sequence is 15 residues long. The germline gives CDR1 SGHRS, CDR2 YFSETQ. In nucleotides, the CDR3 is TGCGCCAGCAGCTGGGACAGGGAGGCGAACACTGAAGCTTTCTTT. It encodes CASSWDREANTEAFF.

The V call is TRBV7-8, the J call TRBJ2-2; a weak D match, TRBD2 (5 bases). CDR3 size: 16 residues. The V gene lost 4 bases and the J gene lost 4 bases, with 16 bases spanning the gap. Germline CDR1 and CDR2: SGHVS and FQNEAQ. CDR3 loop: CASSSRPGMGTGELFF. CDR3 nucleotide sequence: TGTGCCAGCAGCTCCCGCCCCGGGATGGGCACCGGGGAGCTGTTTTTT. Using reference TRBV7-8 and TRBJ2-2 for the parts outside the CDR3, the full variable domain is GAGVSQSPRYKVAKRGQDVALRCDPISGHVSLFWYQQALGQGPEFLTYFQNEAQLDKSGLPSDRFFAERPEGSVSTLKIQRTQQEDSAVYLCASSSRPGMGTGELFFGEGSRLTVL.

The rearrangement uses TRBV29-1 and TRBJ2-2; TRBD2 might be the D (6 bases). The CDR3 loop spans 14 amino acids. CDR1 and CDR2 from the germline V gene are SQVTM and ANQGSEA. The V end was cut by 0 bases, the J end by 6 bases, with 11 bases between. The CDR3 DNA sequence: TGCAGCGTTGAAGATGGAGGGTTTGCCGGGGAGCTGTTTTTT. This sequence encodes CSVEDGGFAGELFF.

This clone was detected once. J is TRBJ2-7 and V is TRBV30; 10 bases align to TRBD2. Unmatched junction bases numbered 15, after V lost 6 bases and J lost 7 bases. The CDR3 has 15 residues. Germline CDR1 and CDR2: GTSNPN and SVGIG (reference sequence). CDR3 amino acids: CACLPGASGSREQYF. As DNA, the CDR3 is TGTGCCTGCCTCCCAGGGGCTAGCGGGAGTAGGGAGCAGTACTTC.

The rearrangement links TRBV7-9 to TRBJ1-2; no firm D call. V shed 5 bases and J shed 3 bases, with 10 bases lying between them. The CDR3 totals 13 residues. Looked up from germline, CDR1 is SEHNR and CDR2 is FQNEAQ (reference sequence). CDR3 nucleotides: TGTGCCAGCAGCGCAATGACGGACTATGGCTACACCTTC. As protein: CASSAMTDYGYTF.

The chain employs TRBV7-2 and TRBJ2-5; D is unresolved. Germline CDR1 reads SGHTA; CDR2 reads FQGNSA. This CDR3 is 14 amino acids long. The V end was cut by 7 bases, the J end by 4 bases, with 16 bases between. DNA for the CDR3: TGTGCCAGCACCAAAGGAAACTCCCGAGAGACCCAGTACTTC. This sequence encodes CASTKGNSRETQYF.

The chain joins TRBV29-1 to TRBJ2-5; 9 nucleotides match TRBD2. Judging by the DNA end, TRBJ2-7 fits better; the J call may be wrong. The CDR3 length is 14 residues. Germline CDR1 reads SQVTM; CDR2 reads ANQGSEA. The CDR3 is CSVAIIAGESEQYF. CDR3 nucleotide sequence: TGCAGCGTCGCCATAATAGCGGGAGAGTCCGAGCAGTACTTC.